One and the same sample provided the 20 T cell receptor beta chains below, sequenced in a study of blood T cells in healthy people across ages (dated by TCRdb to about 2015). Libraries were constructed by 5' RACE. These reads were obtained on an Illumina HiSeq 2500. A second PCR of about 7 to 12 cycles was run with a J-beta primer mix and a sample-barcoded 5' primer. TCRdb applied fastp at Q25 and MiXCR to the public reads, then kept only in-frame beta chains. Rows merge per CDR3 protein into single entries with the most common DNA and genes. This sample holds hundreds of thousands of distinct CDR3 sequences; around 62% were observed only once. Of the sample, roughly 26% falls within the top ten clones. Sequenced input: blood. Source of these receptors: a man aged 25-40 years in good health.

This clonotype was seen a few times. The V call is TRBV7-3, the J call TRBJ1-4, with unresolved D. CDR3 size: 16 residues. Per the germline V gene, CDR1 is SGHTA and CDR2 is FQGTGA. V lost 1 base and J 2 bases, leaving 11 bases between the germline ends. The CDR3 coding sequence is TGTGCCAGCAGCTTAATGCCTTTGGGGACTAATGAAAAACTGTTTTTT. As protein: CASSLMPLGTNEKLFF. Based on the CDR3 plus reference TRBV7-3 and TRBJ1-4, the full variable domain is GAGVSQTPSNKVTEKGKYVELRCDPISGHTALYWYRQSLGQGPEFLIYFQGTGAADDSGLPNDRFFAVRPEGSVSTLKIQRTERGDSAVYLCASSLMPLGTNEKLFFGSGTQLSVL.

This clonotype was observed a handful of times. The chain joins TRBV7-2 to TRBJ2-7; D unclear. Trimming took 1 base from V and 4 from J, leaving 11 bases between them. CDR3 length equals 14 residues. CDR1 and CDR2 (germline): SGHTA, FQGNSA. CDR3 nucleotide sequence: TGTGCCAGCAGCTTAGTGTGGACCCAATACGAGCAGTACTTC. The encoded protein is CASSLVWTQYEQYF.

This chain connects TRBV2 to TRBJ2-1, with D possibly TRBD2 on 6 matching bases. This CDR3 spans 14 amino acids. Per germline, CDR1 SNHLY and CDR2 FYNNEI. V lost 10 bases, J lost 6 bases, and 19 bases lay in between. The CDR3 is CATTGEGGCNEQFF. CDR3 DNA sequence: TGTGCCACCACCGGAGAGGGAGGATGCAATGAGCAGTTCTTC.

This clonotype was picked up one time. The chain employs TRBV13 and TRBJ1-5; D remains unclear. The CDR3 sequence is 15 residues long. Trimming pared 8 bases from V and 3 bases from J, leaving 17 bases between. Germline loops: CDR1 PRHDT, CDR2 FYEKMQ (reference sequence). CDR3 coding DNA: TGTGCCAGCGGGAACCGGGGTTCCCACAATCAGCCCCAGCATTTT. It codes for CASGNRGSHNQPQHF.

V usage is TRBV7-6 and J usage is TRBJ2-7, with 8 bases aligning to TRBD1. V trimming: 5 bases; J trimming: 2 bases; junction bases outside the gene matches: 8. Germline V gives CDR1 SGHVS, CDR2 FNYEAQ. This CDR3 has 15 amino acids. The CDR3 here is CASSPRTGLTYEQYF. In nucleotides, the CDR3 is TGTGCCAGCAGCCCAAGGACAGGGCTAACCTACGAGCAGTACTTC. The variable domain in full, with the rest retrieved from reference TRBV7-6 and TRBJ2-7, is GAGVSQSPRYKVTKRGQDVALRCDPISGHVSLYWYRQALGQGPEFLTYFNYEAQQDKSGLPNDRFSAERPEGSISTLTIQRTEQRDSAMYRCASSPRTGLTYEQYFGPGTRLTVT.

This clonotype was detected a few times. The chain is built from TRBV20-1 and TRBJ1-1; possibly TRBD1 for D (6 bases). V lost 6 bases, J lost 0 bases, and 23 bases lay in between. This CDR3 contains 17 residues. CDR1 and CDR2 from the germline V gene are DFQATT and SNEGSKA (reference sequence). The CDR3 nucleotides read TGCAGTGCCACCAGGGGATCGGATATGGTAGTGAACACTGAAGCTTTCTTT. Protein product: CSATRGSDMVVNTEAFF.

V usage is TRBV7-2 and J usage is TRBJ2-7; D not certain. With 5 bases removed from V and 0 bases from J, the gap between germline ends came to 11 bases. This CDR3 has 14 residues. Germline assignment: CDR1 SGHTA and CDR2 FQGNSA. CDR3 amino acids: CASSVQQTSYEQYF. As DNA, the CDR3 is TGTGCCAGCAGCGTCCAGCAAACCTCCTACGAGCAGTACTTC.

This sequence joins TRBV10-3 and TRBJ2-7; the D gene is possibly TRBD1 (6 bases). CDR1 ENHRY and CDR2 SYGVKD come from the germline V gene. V was cut by 4 bases and J by 2 bases, with 12 bases left in between. This CDR3 comprises 14 residues. CDR3 coding DNA: TGTGCCATCAGTGGGGACATCGGCGCCTACGAGCAGTACTTC. Its protein is CAISGDIGAYEQYF.

About this clonotype itself: One junction end disagrees with the germline gene, perhaps due to a read error. V usage is TRBV6-6 and J usage is TRBJ1-2; D is unresolved. Germline values: CDR1 MNHNY, CDR2 SVGAGI (reference sequence). The CDR3 runs to 15 residues. CDR3 residues: CASSYSGKGSYGCTF. The CDR3 nucleotides are TGTGCCAGCAGTTACTCGGGGAAGGGTAGCTATGGCTGCACCTTC.

This clonotype was seen more than once but under ten times. The J gene is TRBJ2-4, the V gene TRBV3-1, with TRBD1 as a possible D gene (5 bases). Germline CDR1 LGHDT, CDR2 YNNKEL (reference sequence). V lost 3 bases to trimming and J lost 8 bases, with 11 bases between them. The CDR3 covers 13 residues. The CDR3 DNA is TGTGCCAGCAGCCATAGGGGCCAGGACATTCAGTACTTC. The encoded protein is CASSHRGQDIQYF.

This clonotype was detected only a few times. J is TRBJ2-1 and V is TRBV7-2, with D perhaps TRBD1 (5 bases). CDR1 is SGHTA, CDR2 FQGNSA, per germline. V lost 2 bases, J lost 4 bases, and 21 bases lay in between. This CDR3 has 18 amino acids. The CDR3 region is CASSLRWMATELYNEQFF. Written as DNA, the CDR3 is TGTGCCAGCAGCTTAAGGTGGATGGCGACAGAGCTTTACAATGAGCAGTTCTTC. The full variable domain, completed using reference TRBV7-2 and TRBJ2-1, is GAGVSQSPSNKVTEKGKDVELRCDPISGHTALYWYRQSLGQGLEFLIYFQGNSAPDKSGLPSDRFSAERTGGSVSTLTIQRTQQEDSAVYLCASSLRWMATELYNEQFFGPGTRLTVL.

V gene TRBV12-3 or TRBV12-4 combines with J gene TRBJ2-1; TRBD2 matches 8 bases. V lost 6 bases and J lost 3; bases outside the gene matches: 10. The CDR3 loop spans 16 amino acids. In nucleotides, the CDR3 is TGTGCCAGCAGCCCGGGCGTTCGGGGGGGCTACAATGAGCAGTTCTTC. Protein sequence: CASSPGVRGGYNEQFF.

This clonotype has just a few counts. The gene calls are TRBV6-2 or TRBV6-3 and TRBJ2-3; a possible D gene is TRBD2 (6 bases). V lost 6 bases and J lost 2, with 15 bases in between. Germline CDR1 and CDR2: MNHEY and SVGEGT. The length of the CDR3 is 15 residues. CDR3 sequence: CASSPRTTLTDTQYF. The CDR3 bases are TGTGCCAGCAGCCCCCGGACTACCCTCACAGATACGCAGTATTTT.

The sample holds a few counts of this clonotype. The chain recombines TRBV27 with TRBJ1-2; perhaps TRBD1 as D (5 bases). The CDR3 extends over 12 amino acids. V was trimmed by 8 bases and J by 3 bases, leaving 10 bases between them. Germline V gene lookup returns CDR1 MNHEY and CDR2 SMNVEV (reference sequence). The DNA for the CDR3 is TGTGCCAGCTTTGGGACGGACTATGGCTACACCTTC. Amino acids: CASFGTDYGYTF.

V and J are TRBV5-5 and TRBJ2-4; D ambiguous. The J call is doubtful: the DNA matches TRBJ2-7 better. This CDR3 comprises 14 residues. Germline loops: CDR1 SGHKS, CDR2 YYEKEE (reference sequence). CDR3 coding DNA: TGTGCCAGCAGCTGGCAACCGGAATGGGGCGAGCAGTACTTC. The encoded protein is CASSWQPEWGEQYF.

The chain carries TRBV20-1 and TRBJ2-7, with 8 bases aligning to TRBD1. The CDR3 totals 15 residues. The germline gives CDR1 DFQATT, CDR2 SNEGSKA (reference sequence). V was pared by 0 bases and J by 0 bases, with 4 bases of the junction left unmatched. The CDR3 coding sequence is TGCAGTGCTAGAGATGGGACAGGCCGCTCCTACGAGCAGTACTTC. Translated, it gives CSARDGTGRSYEQYF.

The CDR3 DNA follows: TGTGCCATCAGTGACTCGGGTGACTATCCCTACGAGCAGTACTTC. Its translation: CAISDSGDYPYEQYF. The J gene is TRBJ2-7, the V gene TRBV10-3, with D perhaps matching TRBD2 (5 bases). V shed 3 bases and J shed 2 bases, with 14 bases lying between them. Germline CDR1 is ENHRY and CDR2 is SYGVKD. The CDR3 spans 15 residues.

This clonotype turned up a few times. The chain links TRBV5-1 to TRBJ2-3; no reliable D call. CDR3 length: 13 residues. From germline, CDR1 is SGHRS and CDR2 YFSETQ. V was shortened by 6 bases and J by 6 bases, with 14 bases between the two germline ends. Written as DNA, the CDR3 is TGCGCCAGCAACCAATCCCAGGAGGATACGCAGTATTTT. This gives the protein CASNQSQEDTQYF.

The V and J genes are TRBV29-1 and TRBJ2-3; 7 nucleotides match TRBD1. The CDR3 has 14 amino acids. Per germline, CDR1 SQVTM and CDR2 ANQGSEA. Trimming took 7 bases from V and 2 from J; bases not matched to a gene: 9. CDR3 region: CSASEGTVTDTQYF. The DNA of the CDR3 is TGCAGCGCCTCTGAGGGGACAGTCACAGATACGCAGTATTTT.

This clonotype was counted once. The chain joins TRBV20-1 to TRBJ2-1; D gene ambiguous. The CDR3 length is 12 residues. Germline V gene sequence: CDR1 DFQATT, CDR2 SNEGSKA (reference sequence). Trimming removed 3 bases at V and 11 bases at J, with 14 bases between. CDR3 DNA: TGCAGTGCTAGTGGTCTAGGTACTAAGCAGTTCTTC. The encoded protein is CSASGLGTKQFF.